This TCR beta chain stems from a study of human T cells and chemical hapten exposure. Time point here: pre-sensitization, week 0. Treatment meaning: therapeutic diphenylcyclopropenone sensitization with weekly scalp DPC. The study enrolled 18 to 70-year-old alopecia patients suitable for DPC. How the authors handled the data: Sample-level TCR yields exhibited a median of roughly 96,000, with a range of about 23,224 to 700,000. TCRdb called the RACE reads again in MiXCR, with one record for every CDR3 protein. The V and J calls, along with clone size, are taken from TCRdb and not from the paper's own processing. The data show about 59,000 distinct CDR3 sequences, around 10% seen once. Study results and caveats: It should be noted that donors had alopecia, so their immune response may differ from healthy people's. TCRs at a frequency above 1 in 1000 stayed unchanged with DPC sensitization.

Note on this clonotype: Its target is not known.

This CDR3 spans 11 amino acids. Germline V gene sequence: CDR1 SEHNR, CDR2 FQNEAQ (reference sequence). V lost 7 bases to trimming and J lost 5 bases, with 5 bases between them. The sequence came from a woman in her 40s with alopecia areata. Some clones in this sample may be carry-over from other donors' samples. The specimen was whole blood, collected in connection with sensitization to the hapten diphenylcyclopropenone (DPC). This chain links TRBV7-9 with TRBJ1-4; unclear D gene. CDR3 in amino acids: CASTLNEKLFF. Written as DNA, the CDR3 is TGTGCCAGCACCCTAAATGAAAAACTGTTTTTT.